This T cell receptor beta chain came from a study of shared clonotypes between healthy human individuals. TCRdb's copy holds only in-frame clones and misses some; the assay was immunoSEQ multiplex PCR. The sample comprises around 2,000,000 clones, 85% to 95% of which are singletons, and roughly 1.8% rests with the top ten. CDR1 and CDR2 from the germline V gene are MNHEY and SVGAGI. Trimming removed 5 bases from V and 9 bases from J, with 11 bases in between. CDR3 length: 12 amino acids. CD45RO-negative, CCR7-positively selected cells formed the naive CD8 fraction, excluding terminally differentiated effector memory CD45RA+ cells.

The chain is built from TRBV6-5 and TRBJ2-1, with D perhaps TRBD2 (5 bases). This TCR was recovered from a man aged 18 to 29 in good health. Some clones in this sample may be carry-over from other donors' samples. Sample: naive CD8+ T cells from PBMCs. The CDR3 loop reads CASSPRGSEQFF. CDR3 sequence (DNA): TGTGCCAGCAGTCCCCGTGGGAGTGAGCAGTTCTTC.